The clone carrying this T cell receptor (beta chain) was picked up one time. The entry originates in a study of blood T cell repertoires in COVID-19. About the study: T cells, B-cell-depleted T cells, or PBMCs supplied cDNA or gDNA.

This CDR3 is 13 amino acids long. With V trimmed by 6 bases and J by 3 bases, 2 bases remained unmatched. CDR1 is LNHDA and CDR2 is SQIVND in the germline V gene (reference sequence). Per the original data handling: Estimates of nucleated cell counts were drawn from the amplification of reference gene primers. Generated by immunoSEQ multiplex PCR, the TCRdb table keeps only in-frame clones and is missing some. The V and J calls and clone size are taken from that table; D and trimming were inferred from the DNA. Altogether 120,000 or so clones are present, around 87% being singletons, with the ten largest covering around 3.6%.

This TCR was sampled from a woman between 55 and 75 years old with acute or convalescent COVID-19. The material sequenced was peripheral blood. J is TRBJ1-2 and V is TRBV19, with 9 bases identical to TRBD1. As DNA, the CDR3 is TGTGCCAGTAGCAGGACAGGGGACTATGGCTACACCTTC. It codes for CASSRTGDYGYTF.